Reported below is one T cell receptor (beta chain). Trimming left V 4 bases short and J 0 bases short, with 13 bases between. Germline CDR1 SEHNR, CDR2 FQNEAQ (reference sequence). The CDR3 length is 16 residues. The sample originates from a study of T cells in Graves' hyperthyroidism and ophthalmopathy. Uncontrolled infection, other autoimmune disease, pregnancy or lactation disqualified patients from enrolment. What was amplified from RNA transcripts were TCR beta CDR3 regions. RT-PCR in the first round (using the HTBI primer set) targeted the TCR CDR3. One entry per CDR3 protein results from TCRdb running MiXCR on the multiplex PCR reads. Of 660,000 or so distinct CDR3 sequences listed, less than 25% are singletons.

Sequenced: blood. This clonotype was sampled from a man aged 30 to 45 with Graves' ophthalmopathy. The chain has TRBV7-9 and TRBJ2-1, with D perhaps matching TRBD1 (6 bases). The DNA for the CDR3 is TGTGCCAGCAGCTCAGGGGACGGACGCTCCTACAATGAGCAGTTCTTC. It encodes CASSSGDGRSYNEQFF.